Detailed here is one T cell receptor (beta chain). Its cognate antigen is unknown. This entry comes from a study of graft-versus-host responses after intestinal transplantation. Study-wide context: Grafts that recipients had were multivisceral, liver-intestinal, or isolated intestinal transplants. General observations from the study: Early post-transplant falls in HvG clones accompanied the peak levels of circulating GvH clones.

Measured with immunoSEQ multiplex PCR; TCRdb has only the in-frame clones, and not every one. The sample lists 90,000 to 120,000 clones; over 75% were seen once. The CDR3 totals 13 residues. Trimming took 6 bases from V and 7 from J; bases not matched to a gene: 5. Germline V lookup: CDR1 SNHLY, CDR2 FYNNEI. The genes are TRBV2 and TRBJ1-4; TRBD1 agrees at 7 bases. The material sequenced was unstimulated CD4+ T cells sorted from spleen or lymph node cells, taken before intestinal transplant. The sequence derives from a human donor who received an intestinal transplant. The CDR3 bases are TGTGCCAGCAGGTCTGGGACAGTTGAAAAACTGTTTTTT. Translation: CASRSGTVEKLFF.